A selection of T cell receptor beta chains follows, all from one sample in a study of blood T cell repertoires in COVID-19. Assay used: immunoSEQ multiplex PCR; TCRdb lists only in-frame clones, some missing. Found here are approximately 38,000 clones, 85% to 90% of them singletons; the top ten hold more than 20%. Sequences were obtained from peripheral blood. The source is a man in his forties or fifties with active or convalescent COVID-19. The CDR3 runs from the conserved cysteine through the conserved F or W. Fields, in order: clone size, J gene, V gene, D gene, CDR3 DNA, CDR3 protein. A D gene is named only where the DNA matches it firmly. Clone size is stated in some rows and not others, as once, few, many or a class when expanded.

size: .
J: TRBJ1-1
V: TRBV5-1
D: .
DNA: TGCGCCAGCAGCTTGAATTTAAACACTGAAGCTTTCTTT
CDR3: CASSLNLNTEAFF

size: .
J: TRBJ1-2
V: TRBV6-6
D: TRBD1
DNA: TGTGCCAGCAGTACCCGGGGACAGGGCATTAACTATGGCTACACCTTC
CDR3: CASSTRGQGINYGYTF

size: .
J: TRBJ2-1
V: TRBV7-8
D: TRBD1
DNA: TGTGCCAGCAGCCCCCTGATAGGACAGGGGACGAATGAGCAGTTCTTC
CDR3: CASSPLIGQGTNEQFF

size: .
J: TRBJ2-3
V: TRBV19
D: .
DNA: TGTGCCAGTAGTTTATCAGATACGCAGTATTTT
CDR3: CASSLSDTQYF

size: .
J: TRBJ2-2
V: TRBV6-1
D: TRBD1
DNA: TGTGCCAGCAGTGAATCGGTGAAAATCGACAGGGCGGCCGGGGAGCTGTTTTTT
CDR3: CASSESVKIDRAAGELFF

size: once
J: TRBJ1-4
V: TRBV5-5
D: .
DNA: TGTGCCAGCAGCTTCGGACAGCTGAATGAAAAACTGTTTTTT
CDR3: CASSFGQLNEKLFF

size: .
J: TRBJ2-1
V: TRBV7-9
D: TRBD1
DNA: TGTGCCAGCAGCTGGTATAGGGACAGGGGAGACAATGAGCAGTTCTTC
CDR3: CASSWYRDRGDNEQFF

size: .
J: TRBJ1-4
V: TRBV12-3/TRBV12-4
D: .
DNA: TGTGCCAGCAGTTATAGGGGCTTGGAACTGTTTTTT
CDR3: CASSYRGLELFF

size: once
J: TRBJ1-1
V: TRBV3-1/TRBV3-2
D: .
DNA: TGTGCCAGCAGCCAAGGGAGGCTGAACACTGAAGCTTTCTTT
CDR3: CASSQGRLNTEAFF

size: .
J: TRBJ1-4
V: TRBV10-2
D: .
DNA: TGCGCCAGCAGTGAGGGCCTGGGGGGAGGACGCGAAAAACTGTTTTTT
CDR3: CASSEGLGGGREKLFF